A single sample gave rise to the 16 T cell receptor beta chains below, sequenced in a study of cytomegalovirus exposure and HLA in healthy donors. The primer mix had 60 Vbeta and 13 Jbeta primers. Profiled with immunoSEQ multiplex PCR; TCRdb holds only in-frame clones, not every one. The profile shows 130,000 to 150,000 clones, around 80% of them singletons. Sequenced material: PBMCs. All receptors derive from a man aged 35 to 55 in good health and CMV-seropositive.

The J gene is TRBJ2-1, the V gene TRBV7-3; maybe TRBD2 (6 bases). Trimming stripped 5 bases from V and 2 bases from J, with 13 bases between. There are 15 residues in the CDR3. CDR1 is SGHTA and CDR2 is FQGTGA in the germline V gene. The CDR3 sequence: CASSLGLATYNEQFF. In DNA, the CDR3 is TGTGCCAGCAGCCTCGGTCTAGCGACCTACAATGAGCAGTTCTTC.

The chain is built from TRBV27 and TRBJ2-2; the match to TRBD2 covers 12 bases. From germline, CDR1 is MNHEY and CDR2 SMNVEV (reference sequence). This CDR3 region has 18 residues. V lost 5 bases, J lost 5 bases, and 12 bases stayed unmatched. The CDR3 protein is CASSPIGLAGGKTGELFF. CDR3 DNA sequence: TGTGCCAGCAGTCCGATAGGCCTAGCGGGAGGGAAGACCGGGGAGCTGTTTTTT.

Here the CDR3 DNA reads TGTGCCAGCAGCTTAGGGCAGGGGAACACTGAAGCTTTCTTT. It specifies CASSLGQGNTEAFF. The chain couples TRBV7-2 to TRBJ1-1, with a weak D call TRBD1 (5 bases). CDR1 and CDR2 (germline): SGHTA, FQGNSA. The CDR3 consists of 14 residues. Trimming took 1 base from V and 1 from J, leaving 7 bases between them.

This clone has more than one count but fewer than ten. The V call is TRBV27, the J call TRBJ1-5, with 12 positions matching TRBD1. CDR3 length equals 15 residues. The ends lost 6 bases at V and 7 bases at J; junction bases unmatched: 7. The germline CDR1 and CDR2 sequences are MNHEY and SMNVEV (reference sequence). The CDR3 here is CASRPGTGGGQPQHF. CDR3 bases: TGTGCCAGCAGACCCGGGACAGGGGGCGGGCAGCCCCAGCATTTT.

V usage is TRBV10-3 and J usage is TRBJ1-1; D may be TRBD1 (5 bases). This CDR3 spans 15 amino acids. Looked up from germline, CDR1 is ENHRY and CDR2 is SYGVKD. Trimming shortened V by 0 bases and J by 4 bases, and 12 bases separated the two germline ends. The chain's CDR3 is CAISESIRGVTEAFF. Here the CDR3 DNA reads TGTGCCATCAGTGAGTCGATAAGGGGCGTCACTGAAGCTTTCTTT.

The chain is built from TRBV5-8 and TRBJ1-1, with unresolved D. V gave up 2 bases and J gave up 1 base, with 6 bases separating them. The V gene's germline CDR1 is SGHTS and CDR2 YDEGEE. The CDR3 has 13 residues. The CDR3 bases are TGTGCCAGCAGCTTCTCAGGGAACACTGAAGCTTTCTTT. It specifies CASSFSGNTEAFF.

The chain couples TRBV6-1 to TRBJ2-5; D might be TRBD2 (6 bases). The DNA end favors TRBJ2-7, so the J call may be wrong. The CDR3 spans 15 residues. Germline CDR1 and CDR2: MNHNS and SASEGT. CDR3 sequence (DNA): TGTGCCAGCAGTACCCAGAACAGCGGGCCGTACGAGCAGTACTTC. Its translation is CASSTQNSGPYEQYF.

This clone turned up a few times. The chain links TRBV4-3 to TRBJ1-1; TRBD1 might be the D (5 bases). This CDR3 has 15 residues. CDR1 LGHNA and CDR2 YSLEER come from the germline V gene. V lost 0 bases, J lost 6 bases, and 14 bases lay in between. This chain's CDR3 is CASSQDRIRAAEAFF. The CDR3 DNA follows: TGCGCCAGCAGCCAAGATAGGATCAGGGCTGCTGAAGCTTTCTTT.

This clone was recorded once. This rearrangement joins TRBV27 to TRBJ1-6; TRBD1 agrees at 11 bases. The CDR3 is made up of 17 amino acids. CDR1 and CDR2 (germline): MNHEY, SMNVEV (reference sequence). With 4 bases clipped from V and 4 bases from J, the junction kept 6 bases outside the gene matches. The CDR3 loop is CASSWDRGTLYNSPLHF. The CDR3 DNA reads TGTGCCAGCAGTTGGGACAGGGGGACTTTATATAATTCACCCCTCCACTTT.

This clone occurred once. The V call is TRBV10-1, the J call TRBJ2-1; tentative D call: TRBD2 (5 bases). V dropped 7 bases and J dropped 5 bases, with 27 bases sitting between them. Germline values: CDR1 WNHNN, CDR2 SYGVQD (reference sequence). This CDR3 comprises 18 residues. CDR3 nucleotides: TGCGCCAGCACCCACGCGGTGGACTGGGCGGATTTTAACAATGAGCAGTTCTTC. Translation: CASTHAVDWADFNNEQFF.

In this sample, this clone turned up a few times. The chain carries TRBV7-8 and TRBJ2-1; 13 bases are a match to TRBD2. This CDR3 has 15 residues. Unmatched junction bases numbered 1, after V lost 4 bases and J lost 4 bases. Germline assignment: CDR1 SGHVS and CDR2 FQNEAQ. The CDR3 bases are TGTGCCAGCAGCTCGACTAGCGGGGGGTACAATGAGCAGTTCTTC. Protein product: CASSSTSGGYNEQFF.

The chain has TRBV7-9 and TRBJ1-1; 8 positions agree with TRBD1. Germline CDR1 reads SEHNR; CDR2 reads FQNEAQ (reference sequence). The CDR3 loop spans 17 amino acids. V was pared by 0 bases and J by 1 base, with 7 bases of the junction left unmatched. The CDR3 sequence is CASSLALVGTGNTEAFF. CDR3 DNA sequence: TGTGCCAGCAGCTTAGCTCTTGTAGGGACAGGGAACACTGAAGCTTTCTTT.

The chain links TRBV28 to TRBJ2-7; TRBD2 matches at 12 bases. The CDR3 is 14 amino acids. V dropped 6 bases and J dropped 5; count of bases not matched to a gene: 5. Germline CDR1 and CDR2: MDHEN and SYDVKM. DNA of the CDR3: TGTGCCAGCAGCCGACTAGCGGGAGACAACGAGCAGTACTTC. This gives the protein CASSRLAGDNEQYF.

This chain connects TRBV2 to TRBJ1-2; perhaps TRBD1 as D (6 bases). V shed 4 bases and J shed 6 bases, with 12 bases lying between them. CDR3 length: 13 amino acids. Per the germline V gene, CDR1 is SNHLY and CDR2 is FYNNEI. CDR3 sequence (DNA): TGTGCCAGCAGTGCGGGGCCAGGGGATGGCTACACCTTC. Protein sequence: CASSAGPGDGYTF.

The chain couples TRBV4-1 to TRBJ2-1; D not certain. Germline V gene sequence: CDR1 MGHRA, CDR2 YSYEKL. The CDR3 consists of 13 residues. Deletions cut 1 base from V and 8 bases from J, with 9 bases between. CDR3 bases: TGCGCCAGCAGCCAAGTACCCCAGGATGAGCAGTTCTTC. Translating gives CASSQVPQDEQFF.

The chain couples TRBV20-1 to TRBJ1-1; D gene unclear. Germline V gene lookup returns CDR1 DFQATT and CDR2 SNEGSKA (reference sequence). This CDR3 contains 11 residues. V lost 3 bases, J lost 1 base, and 3 bases lay in between. CDR3 bases: TGCAGTGCTAGTAGGAACACTGAAGCTTTCTTT. This translates into CSASRNTEAFF.